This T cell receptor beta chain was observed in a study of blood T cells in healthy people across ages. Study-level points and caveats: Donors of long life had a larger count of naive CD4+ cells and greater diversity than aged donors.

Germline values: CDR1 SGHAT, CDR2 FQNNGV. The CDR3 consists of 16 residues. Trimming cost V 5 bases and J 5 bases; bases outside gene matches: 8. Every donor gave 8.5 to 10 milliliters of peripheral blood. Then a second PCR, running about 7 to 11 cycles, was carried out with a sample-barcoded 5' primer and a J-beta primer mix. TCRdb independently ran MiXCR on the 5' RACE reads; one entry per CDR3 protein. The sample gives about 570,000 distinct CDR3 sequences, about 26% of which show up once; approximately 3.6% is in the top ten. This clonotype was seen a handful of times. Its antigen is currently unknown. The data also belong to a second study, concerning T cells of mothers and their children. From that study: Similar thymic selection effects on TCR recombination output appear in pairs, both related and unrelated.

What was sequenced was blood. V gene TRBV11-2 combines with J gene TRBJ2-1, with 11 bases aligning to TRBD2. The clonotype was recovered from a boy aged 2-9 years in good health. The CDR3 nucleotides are TGTGCCAGCAGCGTGACCGGGACTAGCGGAGACAATGAGCAGTTCTTC. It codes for CASSVTGTSGDNEQFF.